This TCR beta chain is from a study of T cell responses to AZD1222 COVID-19 vaccine. As for the study in general: Doses given second, at about 4 or about 12 weeks, were pooled. Study observations and caveats: The donor group comprised mostly white British people and more females; the analysis possibly underestimated clonal diversity. Among AZD1222 vaccinees, only six or seven were seropositive at baseline. The study found vaccine-associated CD4 TCRs spanning spike, dominant at 160-218 and 743-854.

V lost 5 bases and J lost 0; bases outside the gene matches: 4. The CDR3 is 15 residues long. Germline CDR1 SNHLY, CDR2 FYNNEI. This clone was detected only once. Its antigen is as yet unknown. This table comes from immunoSEQ multiplex PCR, and its TCRdb copy is limited to in-frame clones, with some not included. The repertoire holds some 85,000 clones, with 91% as singletons. The sequencing here drew on peripheral blood, taken on day 0 of AZD1222 vaccination. The J gene is TRBJ2-1, the V gene TRBV2, with 7 positions matching TRBD1. The clonotype originates from an adult in good health. CDR3: CASSYQGVSYNEQFF. The CDR3 bases are TGTGCCAGCAGTTATCAGGGGGTCTCCTACAATGAGCAGTTCTTC. The full variable domain, completed using reference TRBV2 and TRBJ2-1, is EPEVTQTPSHQVTQMGQEVILRCVPISNHLYFYWYRQILGQKVEFLVSFYNNEISEKSEIFDDQFSVERPDGSNFTLKIRSTKLEDSAMYFCASSYQGVSYNEQFFGPGTRLTVL.